The 6 T cell receptor beta chains given below trace back to one sample, sequenced in a study of PD-L1 blockade in urothelial cancer. Sequenced by immunoSEQ multiplex PCR; TCRdb stores in-frame clones only, minus some. The repertoire holds about 35,000 clones, with approximately 34% as singletons. The source material was tumor tissue, sampled before atezolizumab (anti-PD-L1) treatment. These receptors all stem from a man in his fifties or sixties with urothelial cancer.

This clone was seen a few times. The rearrangement joins TRBV9 to TRBJ1-4; unclear D gene. The CDR3 sequence is 13 residues long. Germline V CDR1 and CDR2: SGDLS, YYNGEE. V was trimmed by 4 bases and J by 8 bases, leaving 12 bases between them. The CDR3 DNA is TGTGCCAGCAGCTCCCCGAGGGTGGAAAAACTGTTTTTT. Translating gives CASSSPRVEKLFF.

This clone was picked up a small number of times. The chain couples TRBV19 to TRBJ2-7; 12 bases are shared with TRBD1. Germline-derived CDR1 and CDR2 are LNHDA and SQIVND (reference sequence). CDR3 length: 15 amino acids. V lost 3 bases to trimming and J lost 5 bases; unmatched junction nucleotides: 5. The DNA of the CDR3 is TGTGCCAGTAGTATTTTGGGACAGGGGGCCAACGAGCAGTACTTC. It encodes CASSILGQGANEQYF. Combining the CDR3 with reference TRBV19 and TRBJ2-7 gives the whole variable domain DGGITQSPKYLFRKEGQNVTLSCEQNLNHDAMYWYRQDPGQGLRLIYYSQIVNDFQKGDIAEGYSVSREKKESFPLTVTSAQKNPTAFYLCASSILGQGANEQYFGPGTRLTVT.

J is TRBJ1-4 and V is TRBV5-1, with 7 bases that match TRBD1. CDR3 length: 17 residues. Germline CDR1 is SGHRS and CDR2 is YFSETQ. After removal of 0 bases from V and 5 bases from J, the junction contained 10 bases not matched to a gene. The CDR3 region has the DNA TGCGCCAGCAGCTTGGCCACGGCAGGGGGACGGAATGAAAAACTGTTTTTT. The encoded protein is CASSLATAGGRNEKLFF.

The chain is built from TRBV10-2 and TRBJ1-5, with D perhaps TRBD1 (6 bases). The CDR3 sequence is 14 residues long. V was trimmed by 2 bases and J by 10 bases, leaving 15 bases between them. Germline CDR1 is WSHSY and CDR2 is SAAADI. This CDR3 reads CASSETGRLGPQHF. The CDR3 DNA reads TGCGCCAGCAGTGAGACAGGGCGGCTCGGACCCCAGCATTTT.

A few counts support this clone. This sequence joins TRBV6-4 and TRBJ1-2, with D possibly being TRBD1 (5 bases). There are 13 residues in the CDR3. CDR1 and CDR2 from the germline V gene are MRHNA and SNTAGT. V lost 5 bases and J 8 bases, leaving 15 bases between the germline ends. CDR3 protein: CASSYWGKEGYTF. For the CDR3, the DNA is TGTGCCAGCAGTTACTGGGGCAAAGAGGGCTACACCTTC.

This clone showed up just a few times. The J gene is TRBJ2-5, the V gene TRBV6-4, with 7 nucleotides matching TRBD1. The CDR3 is 16 residues long. The ends lost 5 bases at V and 5 bases at J; junction bases unmatched: 14. Per germline, CDR1 MRHNA and CDR2 SNTAGT. CDR3 protein: CASSFPTFTGDETQYF. For the CDR3, the DNA is TGTGCCAGCAGTTTCCCGACCTTTACAGGGGATGAGACCCAGTACTTC.